This TCR beta chain appears in the sequencing data of a study of cytomegalovirus exposure and HLA in healthy donors. Regarding the study as a whole: The study flagged about 150 TCR beta chains as cytomegalovirus-associated. One later analysis, an examination of the 120 or so validation repertoires, found that first-cohort TCR clusters tended to co-occur in them.

From the roughly 120-subject validation cohort, which was separate from the approximately 720-subject first cohort, the donors were drawn. The CDR3 extends over 15 amino acids. CDR1 is MNHEY, CDR2 SVGAGI, per germline. The V gene lost 0 bases and the J gene lost 2 bases, with 5 bases spanning the gap. The assay was immunoSEQ multiplex PCR, and TCRdb's table has in-frame clones only and misses some. The sample has roughly 110,000 clones, about 85% seen once. Concerning this clone itself: Its antigen is unknown.

This receptor was taken from a young woman in good health and CMV-seropositive. This rearrangement joins TRBV6-5 to TRBJ2-6, with D unresolved. Sequences were obtained from PBMCs. CDR3 region: CASSYSFTGANVLTF. The CDR3 nucleotides read TGTGCCAGCAGTTACTCTTTTACTGGGGCCAACGTCCTGACTTTC.